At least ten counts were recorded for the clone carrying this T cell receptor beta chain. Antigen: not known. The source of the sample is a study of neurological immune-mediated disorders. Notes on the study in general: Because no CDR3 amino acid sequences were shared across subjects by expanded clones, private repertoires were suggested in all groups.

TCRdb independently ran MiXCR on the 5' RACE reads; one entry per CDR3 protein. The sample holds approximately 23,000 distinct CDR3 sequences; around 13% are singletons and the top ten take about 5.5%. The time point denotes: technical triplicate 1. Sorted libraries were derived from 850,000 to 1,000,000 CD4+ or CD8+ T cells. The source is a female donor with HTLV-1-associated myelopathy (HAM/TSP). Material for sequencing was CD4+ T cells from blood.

The CDR3 DNA follows: TGTGCCAGCAGCCAAGTCCCCAAAGAGACCCAGTACTTC. Translation gives CASSQVPKETQYF. The chain uses TRBV4-2 and TRBJ2-5; unclear D gene. The V gene's germline CDR1 is LGHNA and CDR2 YNFKEQ. The CDR3 has 13 amino acids. V lost 1 base and J lost 3, with 6 bases in between.